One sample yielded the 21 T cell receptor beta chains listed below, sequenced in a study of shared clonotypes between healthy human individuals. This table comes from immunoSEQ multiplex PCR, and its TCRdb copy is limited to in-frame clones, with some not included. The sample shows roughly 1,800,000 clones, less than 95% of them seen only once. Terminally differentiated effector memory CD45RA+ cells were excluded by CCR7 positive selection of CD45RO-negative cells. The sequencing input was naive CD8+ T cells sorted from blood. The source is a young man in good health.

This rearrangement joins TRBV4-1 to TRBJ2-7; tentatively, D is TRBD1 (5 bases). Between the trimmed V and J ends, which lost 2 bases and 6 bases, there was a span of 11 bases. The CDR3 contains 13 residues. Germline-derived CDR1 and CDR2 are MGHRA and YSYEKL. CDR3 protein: CASSQRAGLEQYF. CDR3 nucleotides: TGCGCCAGCAGCCAAAGGGCAGGGCTCGAGCAGTACTTC.

In nucleotides, the CDR3 is TGCGCCAGCAGCCAAGCCGACAGGGCACCCACCTACGAGCAGTACTTC. Its translation is CASSQADRAPTYEQYF. This sequence joins TRBV4-1 and TRBJ2-7, with 7 positions matching TRBD1. The germline CDR1 and CDR2 sequences are MGHRA and YSYEKL. CDR3 size: 16 residues. The junction had 8 bases not matched to a gene; V was cut back by 1 base and J by 2 bases.

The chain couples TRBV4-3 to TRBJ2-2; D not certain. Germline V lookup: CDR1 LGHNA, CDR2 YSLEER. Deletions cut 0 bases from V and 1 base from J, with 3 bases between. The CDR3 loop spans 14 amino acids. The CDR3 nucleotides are TGCGCCAGCAGCCAAGATAAGAACACCGGGGAGCTGTTTTTT. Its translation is CASSQDKNTGELFF.

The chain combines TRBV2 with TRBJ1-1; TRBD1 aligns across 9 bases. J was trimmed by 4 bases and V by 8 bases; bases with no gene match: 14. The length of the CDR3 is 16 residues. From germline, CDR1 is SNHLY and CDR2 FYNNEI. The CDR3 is CASWGGTGYEGTEAFF. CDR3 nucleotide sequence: TGTGCCAGCTGGGGGGGGACAGGGTACGAAGGCACTGAAGCTTTCTTT.

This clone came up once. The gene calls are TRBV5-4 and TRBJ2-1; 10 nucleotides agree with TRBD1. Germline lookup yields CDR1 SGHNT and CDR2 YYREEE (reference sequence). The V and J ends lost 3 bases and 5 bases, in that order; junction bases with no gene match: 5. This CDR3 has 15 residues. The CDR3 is CASSSPGQGNNEQFF. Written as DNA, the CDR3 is TGTGCCAGCAGCTCTCCGGGACAGGGGAACAATGAGCAGTTCTTC.

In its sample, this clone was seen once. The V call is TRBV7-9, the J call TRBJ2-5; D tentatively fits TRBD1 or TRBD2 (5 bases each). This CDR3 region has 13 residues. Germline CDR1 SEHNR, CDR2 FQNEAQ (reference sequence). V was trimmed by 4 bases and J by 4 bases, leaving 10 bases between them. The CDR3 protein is CASSYEGPETQYF. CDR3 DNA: TGTGCCAGCAGCTATGAGGGACCAGAGACCCAGTACTTC.

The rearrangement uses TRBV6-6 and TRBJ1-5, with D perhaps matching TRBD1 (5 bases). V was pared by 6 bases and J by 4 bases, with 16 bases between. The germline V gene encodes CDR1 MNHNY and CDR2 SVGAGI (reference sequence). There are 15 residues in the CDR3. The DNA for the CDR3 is TGTGCCAGCAGCATCGCCCGGGACGGGAATCAGCCCCAGCATTTT. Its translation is CASSIARDGNQPQHF.

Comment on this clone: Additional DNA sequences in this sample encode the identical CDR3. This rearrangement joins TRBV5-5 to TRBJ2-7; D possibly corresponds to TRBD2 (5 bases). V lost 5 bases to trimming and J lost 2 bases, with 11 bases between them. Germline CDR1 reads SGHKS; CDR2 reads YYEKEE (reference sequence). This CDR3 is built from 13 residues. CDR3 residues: CASSLTGTYEQYF. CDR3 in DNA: TGTGCCAGCAGTTTAACCGGGACCTACGAGCAGTACTTC.

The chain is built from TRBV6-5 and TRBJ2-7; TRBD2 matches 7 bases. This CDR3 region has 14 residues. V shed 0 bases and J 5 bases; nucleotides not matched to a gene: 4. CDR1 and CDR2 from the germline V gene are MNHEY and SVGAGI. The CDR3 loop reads CASSYSREIDEQYF. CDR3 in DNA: TGTGCCAGCAGTTACTCGCGGGAGATCGACGAGCAGTACTTC.

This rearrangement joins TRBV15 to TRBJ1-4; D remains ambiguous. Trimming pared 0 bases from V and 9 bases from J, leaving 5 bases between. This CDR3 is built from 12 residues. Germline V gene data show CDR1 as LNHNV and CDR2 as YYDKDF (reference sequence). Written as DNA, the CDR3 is TGTGCCACCAGCAGAGATTATAAAAAACTGTTTTTT. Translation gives CATSRDYKKLFF.

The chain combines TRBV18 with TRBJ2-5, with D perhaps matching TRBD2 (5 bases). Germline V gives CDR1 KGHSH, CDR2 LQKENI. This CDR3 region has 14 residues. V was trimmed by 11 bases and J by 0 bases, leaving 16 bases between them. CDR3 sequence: CAAVGELNQETQYF. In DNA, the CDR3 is TGTGCCGCCGTCGGGGAGCTGAACCAAGAGACCCAGTACTTC.

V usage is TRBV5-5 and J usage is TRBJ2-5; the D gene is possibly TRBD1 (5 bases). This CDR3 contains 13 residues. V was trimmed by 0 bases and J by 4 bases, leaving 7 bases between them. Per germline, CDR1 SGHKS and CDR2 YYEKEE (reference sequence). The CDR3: CASSLGQLETQYF. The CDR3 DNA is TGTGCCAGCAGCTTGGGACAGTTAGAGACCCAGTACTTC.

Here the CDR3 reads CSARGTYGYTF. In DNA form, the CDR3 reads TGCAGTGCTAGGGGGACCTATGGCTACACCTTC. The gene calls are TRBV20-1 and TRBJ1-2; TRBD1 might be the D (5 bases). CDR3 length: 11 residues. Per germline, CDR1 DFQATT and CDR2 SNEGSKA (reference sequence). V was clipped by 3 bases and J by 4 bases, with 6 bases between them.

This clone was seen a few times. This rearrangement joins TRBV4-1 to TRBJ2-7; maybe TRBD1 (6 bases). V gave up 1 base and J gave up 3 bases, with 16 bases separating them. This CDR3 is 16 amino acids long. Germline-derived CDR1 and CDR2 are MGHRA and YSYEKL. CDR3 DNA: TGCGCCAGCAGCCAAGTTCCCAGCGAGGGGGTCTACGAGCAGTACTTC. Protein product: CASSQVPSEGVYEQYF.

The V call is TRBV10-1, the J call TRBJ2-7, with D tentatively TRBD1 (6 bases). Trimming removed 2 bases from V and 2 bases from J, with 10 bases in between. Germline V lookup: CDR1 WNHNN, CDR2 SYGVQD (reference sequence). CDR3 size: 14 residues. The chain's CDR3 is CASSEPGAAYEQYF. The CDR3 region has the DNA TGCGCCAGCAGTGAGCCAGGGGCCGCCTACGAGCAGTACTTC.

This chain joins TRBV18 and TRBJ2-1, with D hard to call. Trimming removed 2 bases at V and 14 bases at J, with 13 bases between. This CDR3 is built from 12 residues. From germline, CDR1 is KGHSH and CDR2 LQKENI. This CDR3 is CASSPIPGQEFF. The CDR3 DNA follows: TGTGCCAGCTCACCAATTCCTGGGCAGGAGTTCTTC.

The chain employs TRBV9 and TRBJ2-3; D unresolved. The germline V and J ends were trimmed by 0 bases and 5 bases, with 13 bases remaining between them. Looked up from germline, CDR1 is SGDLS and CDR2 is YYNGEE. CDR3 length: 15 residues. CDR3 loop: CASSVGYTDGDTQYF. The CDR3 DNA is TGTGCCAGCAGCGTAGGATACACGGATGGAGATACGCAGTATTTT.

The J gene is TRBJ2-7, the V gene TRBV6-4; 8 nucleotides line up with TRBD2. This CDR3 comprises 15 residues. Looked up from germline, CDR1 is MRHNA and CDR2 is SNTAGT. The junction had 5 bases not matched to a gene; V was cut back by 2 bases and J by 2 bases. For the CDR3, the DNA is TGTGCCAGCAGTGACGAGCGGGAGTTGACCTACGAGCAGTACTTC. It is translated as CASSDERELTYEQYF.

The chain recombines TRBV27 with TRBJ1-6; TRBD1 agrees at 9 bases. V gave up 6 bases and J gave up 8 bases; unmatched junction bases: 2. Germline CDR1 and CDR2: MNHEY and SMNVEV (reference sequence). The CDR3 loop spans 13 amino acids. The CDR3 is CASRQGADSPLHF. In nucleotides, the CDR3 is TGTGCCAGCAGACAGGGGGCCGATTCACCCCTCCACTTT.

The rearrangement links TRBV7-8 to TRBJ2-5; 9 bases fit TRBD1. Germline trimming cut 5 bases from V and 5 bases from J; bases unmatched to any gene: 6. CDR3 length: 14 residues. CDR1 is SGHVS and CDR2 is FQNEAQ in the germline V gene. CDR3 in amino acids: CASSPGQGVETQYF. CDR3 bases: TGTGCCAGCAGCCCGGGACAGGGTGTGGAGACCCAGTACTTC. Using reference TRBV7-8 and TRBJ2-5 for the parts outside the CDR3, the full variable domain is GAGVSQSPRYKVAKRGQDVALRCDPISGHVSLFWYQQALGQGPEFLTYFQNEAQLDKSGLPSDRFFAERPEGSVSTLKIQRTQQEDSAVYLCASSPGQGVETQYFGPGTRLLVL.

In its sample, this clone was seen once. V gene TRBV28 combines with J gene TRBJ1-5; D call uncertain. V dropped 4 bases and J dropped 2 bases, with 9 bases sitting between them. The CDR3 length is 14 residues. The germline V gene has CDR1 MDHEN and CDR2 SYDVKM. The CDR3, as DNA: TGTGCCAGCAGTTACCGTGGGGGCAATCAGCCCCAGCATTTT. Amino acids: CASSYRGGNQPQHF.